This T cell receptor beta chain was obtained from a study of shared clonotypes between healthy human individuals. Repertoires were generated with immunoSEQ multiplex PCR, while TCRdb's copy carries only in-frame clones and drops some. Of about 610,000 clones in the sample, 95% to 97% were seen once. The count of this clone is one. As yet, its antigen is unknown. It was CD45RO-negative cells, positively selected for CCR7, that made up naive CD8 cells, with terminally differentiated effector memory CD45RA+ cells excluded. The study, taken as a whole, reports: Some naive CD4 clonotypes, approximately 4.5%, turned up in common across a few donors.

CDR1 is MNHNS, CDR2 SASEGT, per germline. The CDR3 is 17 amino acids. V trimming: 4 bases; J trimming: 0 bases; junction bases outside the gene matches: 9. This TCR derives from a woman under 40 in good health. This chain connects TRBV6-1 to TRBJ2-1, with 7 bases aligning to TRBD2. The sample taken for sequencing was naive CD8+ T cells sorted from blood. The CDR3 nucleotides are TGTGCCAGCAGTGTTCTTCGTGGCGGGAGCTCCTACAATGAGCAGTTCTTC. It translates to CASSVLRGGSSYNEQFF.